A single sample gave rise to the 15 T cell receptor beta chains below, sequenced in a study of PD-1 blockade in classical Hodgkin lymphoma (dated by TCRdb to the early 2020s). The library was produced with the immunoSEQ multiplex PCR assay. TCRdb mirrors the immuneACCESS table, restricted to in-frame sequences. Some clones are absent from its copies; in checked studies, under half trace to an unresolved V gene, and the reason for the others is unknown. A total of some 23,000 clones appear in this sample, 60% to 85% of them only once. The top ten hold about 8% of the sample. The time point label, read with the paper, signifies: cycle 2 day 1 (C2D1) of nivolumab. Every trial patient had relapsed after autologous stem cell transplantation, and cohorts A, B and C differed in prior brentuximab vedotin exposure. The sequencing here drew on peripheral blood mononuclear cells (PBMCs), taken before the second cycle of nivolumab. These receptors were taken from a human donor with classical Hodgkin lymphoma.

The J gene is TRBJ1-2, the V gene TRBV7-8, with 12 nucleotides matching TRBD1. From germline, CDR1 is SGHVS and CDR2 FQNEAQ. After removal of 3 bases from V and 4 bases from J, the junction contained 6 bases not matched to a gene. The CDR3 runs 16 residues. CDR3 residues: CASSLDRDRGPYGYTF. The CDR3 coding sequence is TGTGCCAGCAGCTTGGACCGGGACAGGGGGCCCTATGGCTACACCTTC.

The chain combines TRBV2 with TRBJ2-2; D ambiguous. CDR3 length: 17 amino acids. V lost 3 bases and J lost 2, with 16 bases in between. CDR1 and CDR2 (germline): SNHLY, FYNNEI. CDR3 coding DNA: TGTGCCAGCAGTGATTCTCCAGACTCTACTAACACCGGGGAGCTGTTTTTT. It encodes CASSDSPDSTNTGELFF.

V gene TRBV7-6 combines with J gene TRBJ1-2; TRBD1 matches 7 bases. The CDR3 runs 16 residues. The J segment lost 7 bases and the V segment lost 2 bases, leaving 13 bases of the junction unmatched. The germline CDR1 and CDR2 sequences are SGHVS and FNYEAQ. CDR3 protein: CASSLLVGGESSGYTF. In nucleotides, the CDR3 is TGTGCCAGCAGCTTATTGGTAGGGGGCGAGTCCTCTGGCTACACCTTC.

V and J are TRBV6-5 and TRBJ1-1, with D tentatively TRBD1 (5 bases). Looked up from germline, CDR1 is MNHEY and CDR2 is SVGAGI. The CDR3 totals 14 residues. Trimming took 2 bases from V and 5 from J, leaving 12 bases between them. The CDR3 is CASSYGDRGTEAFF. CDR3 nucleotides: TGTGCCAGCAGTTACGGAGACAGAGGGACTGAAGCTTTCTTT.

The chain uses TRBV4-2 and TRBJ2-5, with D unresolved. Germline V gives CDR1 LGHNA, CDR2 YNFKEQ. The CDR3 sequence is 15 residues long. V dropped 0 bases and J dropped 5 bases, with 13 bases sitting between them. This chain's CDR3 is CASSQERSNGETQYF. The CDR3 region has the DNA TGTGCCAGCAGCCAAGAAAGGTCCAATGGGGAGACCCAGTACTTC.

The V call is TRBV11-2, the J call TRBJ2-7; D is unresolved. The germline V and J ends were trimmed by 1 base and 3 bases, with 13 bases remaining between them. The germline V gene encodes CDR1 SGHAT and CDR2 FQNNGV. The CDR3 contains 15 residues. This CDR3 reads CASSLGVGPHYEQYF. CDR3 in DNA: TGTGCCAGCAGCTTAGGGGTAGGCCCCCACTACGAGCAGTACTTC.

The J gene is TRBJ1-1, the V gene TRBV20-1; D is perhaps TRBD1 (5 bases). Germline V lookup: CDR1 DFQATT, CDR2 SNEGSKA (reference sequence). CDR3 length equals 11 residues. As DNA, the CDR3 is TGCAAGTCAGGGAGAAACACTGAAGCTTTCTTT. This translates into CKSGRNTEAFF.

The chain uses TRBV4-3 and TRBJ2-1, with D unclear. This CDR3 is 13 amino acids long. Per the germline V gene, CDR1 is LGHNA and CDR2 is YSLEER. V lost 5 bases and J lost 8, with 13 bases in between. CDR3 loop: CASSTTLGHEQFF. The CDR3 region has the DNA TGCGCCAGCAGCACAACCCTCGGACATGAGCAGTTCTTC.

This clone was recorded only once. The rearrangement joins TRBV7-2 to TRBJ2-2; either TRBD1 or TRBD2 may fit D (6 bases each). This CDR3 region has 17 residues. Trimming shortened V by 5 bases and J by 4 bases, and 20 bases separated the two germline ends. Germline V gene lookup returns CDR1 SGHTA and CDR2 FQGNSA. The CDR3 DNA sequence: TGTGCCAGCAGCCCGCCCCGACAGGCGGGGAGCACCGGGGAGCTGTTTTTT. Translating it yields CASSPPRQAGSTGELFF.

The CDR3 nucleotides are TGTGCCAGCAGCTTAGACATGACACTCAACTATGGCTACACCTTC. It yields the protein CASSLDMTLNYGYTF. The rearrangement links TRBV11-2 to TRBJ1-2, with D unresolved. CDR1 is SGHAT, CDR2 FQNNGV, per germline. The V gene lost 0 bases and the J gene lost 2 bases, with 10 bases spanning the gap. The CDR3 totals 15 residues.

This chain links TRBV9 with TRBJ2-2; 10 bases are shared with TRBD1. CDR3 length: 16 amino acids. Germline assignment: CDR1 SGDLS and CDR2 YYNGEE. With V trimmed by 5 bases and J by 4 bases, 8 bases remained unmatched. The CDR3 DNA sequence: TGTGCCAGCAGTCCCCGGGACAGGGGAGGCACCGGGGAGCTGTTTTTT. Its translation: CASSPRDRGGTGELFF.

The rearrangement joins TRBV7-8 to TRBJ2-2, with D possibly TRBD2 on 6 matching bases. The CDR3 contains 16 residues. V lost 2 bases and J 0 bases, leaving 10 bases between the germline ends. The germline CDR1 and CDR2 sequences are SGHVS and FQNEAQ. Here the CDR3 DNA reads TGTGCCAGCAGCTTAAGTACGGGAGCGAACACCGGGGAGCTGTTTTTT. Translation gives CASSLSTGANTGELFF.

The V gene is TRBV6-5, the J gene TRBJ2-3; D is possibly TRBD1 or TRBD2 (5 bases each). Trimming pared 4 bases from V and 0 bases from J, leaving 8 bases between. Germline CDR1 is MNHEY and CDR2 is SVGAGI. This CDR3 comprises 14 residues. As DNA, the CDR3 is TGTGCCAGCAGTTCTGGGGGAAGCACAGATACGCAGTATTTT. Encoded protein: CASSSGGSTDTQYF.

This chain connects TRBV11-2 to TRBJ2-7, with D maybe TRBD1 (6 bases). V was pared by 1 base and J by 3 bases, with 13 bases between. The CDR3 totals 15 residues. In germline, CDR1 is SGHAT, CDR2 FQNNGV. CDR3 DNA sequence: TGTGCCAGCAGCTTAGGACAGGCCCCCTACTACGAGCAGTACTTC. Translated, it gives CASSLGQAPYYEQYF.

V and J are TRBV5-1 and TRBJ2-2; D is unresolved. Germline V gives CDR1 SGHRS, CDR2 YFSETQ. Deletions cut 0 bases from V and 1 base from J, with 4 bases between. CDR3 length: 14 amino acids. This chain's CDR3 is CASSLGGNTGELFF. The DNA for the CDR3 is TGCGCCAGCAGCTTGGGAGGGAACACCGGGGAGCTGTTTTTT. Complete variable domain (other parts from reference TRBV5-1 and TRBJ2-2): KAGVTQTPRYLIKTRGQQVTLSCSPISGHRSVSWYQQTPGQGLQFLFEYFSETQRNKGNFPGRFSGRQFSNSRSEMNVSTLELGDSALYLCASSLGGNTGELFFGEGSRLTVL.